This T cell receptor beta chain was retrieved from a study of OX40 agonist ivuxolimab in advanced cancers. Background on the whole study: Ivuxolimab was an agonistic, fully human IgG2 monoclonal antibody directed against OX40 (CD134), a costimulatory receptor. Intravenous ivuxolimab was administered to patients every 2 weeks at six dose levels: 0.01, 0.1, 0.3, 1.5, 3 and 10 mg/kg. Among the 52 dose-escalation patients, some 20 had hepatocellular carcinoma, 15 or so melanoma, 9 renal cell carcinoma and 9 head and neck cancer. In the dose-escalation cohort, around 80% of patients were male, and the mean age was 60 years with a range of about 20 to 80. Prior anti-PD-1, anti-PD-L1 or anti-CTLA-4 therapy was permitted, and 40% of dose-escalation patients had received checkpoint inhibitors. Partial responses were achieved by three dose-escalation patients, of whom one had hepatocellular carcinoma and two had cutaneous melanoma. The purpose of peripheral TCRbeta sequencing was to test whether ivuxolimab changed TCR sequence diversity and led to clonal T-cell expansion. The monotherapy dose-escalation portion (N of about 57 patients) of the phase I ivuxolimab trial is reported in the paper. Overall study results and their limits: On average, CD8+ T cells showed more expanded clones than CD4+ T cells after ivuxolimab. Antigen specificity was not determined for the clonally expanded peripheral T cells. At doses of 0.1 to 3.0 mg/kg, clonal expansion of both CD4+ and CD8+ T cells in blood was seen between baseline and week 6. In the 0.1-3.0 mg/kg groups, partial responders had among the lowest normalized peripheral clonal expansion, particularly in CD8+ T cells. Low levels of normalized T-cell clonal expansion were also seen in some patients who did not respond.

Patients with autoimmune disease history or receiving systemic immunosuppression were excluded from the trial. In every dose cohort, peripheral blood was drawn for TCR sequencing at baseline, cycle 4 day 1, and cycle 7 day 1. Samples came from an open-label, multicenter, first-in-human phase I dose-escalation trial of ivuxolimab. The trial enrolled adults with locally advanced or metastatic head and neck squamous cell, hepatocellular, melanoma or renal cell carcinoma. Before TCR sequencing, CD4+ T cells and CD8+ T cells were sorted from peripheral blood as separate populations. CDR1 and CDR2 are drawn from the germline V gene: LGHNA, YSLEER. V lost 0 bases and J lost 0 bases, and the count of bases not matched to a germline gene is 3. The cysteine opens and the phenylalanine closes a CDR3 of 17 amino acids. This entry keeps only the CDR3 DNA: 51 bases, framed from base 1. To sequence the TCRbeta CDR3 region, genomic DNA was isolated from the sorted cells. The immunoSEQ Assay was used to sequence the TCRbeta CDR3 regions. TCRdb mirrors the immuneACCESS table, restricted to in-frame sequences. Some clones are absent from its copies; in checked studies, under half trace to an unresolved V gene, and the reason for the others is unknown. This sample gives roughly 67,000 clones in total; more than 65% of them show up just once. The ten most abundant clones make up about 5.5% of the sample.

Notes on this clone: Its antigen specificity is not known. The record has no base qualities; no much larger clone is one base away.

The sequence links TRBV4-3 to TRBJ2-7, and 12 bases in between align with TRBD2. Sequenced here: CD4+ or CD8+ T cells sorted from blood, sampled in a trial of the OX40 agonist ivuxolimab. The clonotype comes from an adult with an advanced solid tumor such as melanoma, head and neck, liver or kidney cancer. The CDR3 amino acid sequence is: CASSQDQLAGGSYEQYF. In nucleotide form, the sequence is TGCGCCAGCAGCCAAGATCAACTAGCGGGAGGCTCCTACGAGCAGTACTTC.